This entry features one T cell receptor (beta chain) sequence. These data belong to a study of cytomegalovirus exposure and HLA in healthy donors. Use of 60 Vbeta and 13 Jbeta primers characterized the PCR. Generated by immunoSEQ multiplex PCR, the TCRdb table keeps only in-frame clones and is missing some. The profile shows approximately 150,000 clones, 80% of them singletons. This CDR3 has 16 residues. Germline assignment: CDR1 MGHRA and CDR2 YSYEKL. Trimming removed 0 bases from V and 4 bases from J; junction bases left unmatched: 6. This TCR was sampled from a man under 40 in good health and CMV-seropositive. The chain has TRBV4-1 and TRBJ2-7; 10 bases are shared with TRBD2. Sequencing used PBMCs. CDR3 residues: CASSQDPSGRWYEQYF. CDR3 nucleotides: TGCGCCAGCAGCCAAGACCCTAGCGGGAGATGGTACGAGCAGTACTTC.